This paragraph covers one TCR beta chain sequence. What it recognizes is unknown. The repertoire was sequenced with immunoSEQ multiplex PCR; TCRdb's copy has only in-frame clones and lacks some. The table has about 120,000 clones, approximately 94% seen once. These data belong to a study of T cell responses to AZD1222 COVID-19 vaccine. Findings and limits, study-wide: Possibly, clonal diversity was underestimated; donors were largely white British and included more females. At baseline, just five or six AZD1222 recipients tested seropositive.

This CDR3 is 15 amino acids long. With V trimmed by 5 bases and J by 3 bases, 7 bases remained unmatched. Germline values: CDR1 SNHLY, CDR2 FYNNEI. The TCR comes from an adult who received the AZD1222 COVID-19 vaccine. This specimen was peripheral blood, taken 28 days after the second AZD1222 dose. This sequence joins TRBV2 and TRBJ1-5, with 7 nucleotides matching TRBD1. This CDR3 is CASSSTGVSNQPQHF. The CDR3, as DNA: TGTGCCAGCAGTTCCACAGGGGTTTCCAATCAGCCCCAGCATTTT.